Below are 28 T cell receptor beta chains sequenced from a single sample in a study of response to subunit inactivated influenza vaccine. TCRdb reanalysed the RT-PCR reads using MiXCR and keeps one entry per CDR3 protein. The profile covers almost 600,000 distinct CDR3 sequences, with approximately 15% appearing a single time and over 8.5% taken by the ten largest. This specimen was PBMCs from blood, taken roughly 12 days after vaccination. The source is a man aged 50 or older who received an inactivated influenza vaccine.

This clonotype was picked up a small number of times. This sequence joins TRBV7-3 and TRBJ2-1; D remains unclear. The CDR3 totals 15 residues. V was trimmed by 5 bases and J by 3 bases, leaving 14 bases between them. In germline, CDR1 is SGHTA, CDR2 FQGTGA. The CDR3 spells CASSPQWGGYNEQFF. Written as DNA, the CDR3 is TGTGCCAGCAGCCCTCAGTGGGGTGGCTACAATGAGCAGTTCTTC.

The chain couples TRBV6-2 or TRBV6-3 to TRBJ1-2; D gene uncertain. Germline CDR1 reads MNHEY; CDR2 reads SVGEGT. This CDR3 comprises 12 residues. Trimming removed 6 bases from V and 7 bases from J, with 12 bases in between. CDR3 bases: TGTGCCAGCAGCCCACGAGTTGGTGGCTACACCTTC. This translates into CASSPRVGGYTF.

This clonotype turned up a few times. The CDR3 DNA sequence: TGCGCCAGCAGTGAGTCGATCAGACTAGCGGCCACAGATACGCAGTATTTT. This sequence encodes CASSESIRLAATDTQYF. The chain employs TRBV10-1 and TRBJ2-3, with 9 bases identical to TRBD2. CDR1 and CDR2 from the germline V gene are WNHNN and SYGVQD (reference sequence). This CDR3 spans 17 amino acids. V trimming: 0 bases; J trimming: 2 bases; junction bases outside the gene matches: 6.

The chain uses TRBV6-5 and TRBJ1-2, with D tentatively TRBD1 (6 bases). The germline V gene encodes CDR1 MNHEY and CDR2 SVGAGI. V dropped 4 bases and J dropped 2 bases, with 8 bases sitting between them. The CDR3 totals 13 residues. CDR3 residues: CASSWDKNYGYTF. Written as DNA, the CDR3 is TGTGCCAGCAGTTGGGACAAAAACTATGGCTACACCTTC.

The genes are TRBV20-1 and TRBJ2-5, with 12 bases identical to TRBD2. The CDR3 extends over 15 amino acids. Germline trimming cut 3 bases from V and 5 bases from J; bases unmatched to any gene: 7. CDR1 is DFQATT, CDR2 SNEGSKA, per germline (reference sequence). CDR3 sequence: CSASSSGGVGETQYF. CDR3 in DNA: TGCAGTGCTAGCTCTAGCGGGGGGGTGGGTGAGACCCAGTACTTC.

This rearrangement joins TRBV14 to TRBJ2-6; D not certain. CDR1 is SGHDN and CDR2 is FVKESK in the germline V gene. The CDR3 contains 16 residues. V shed 3 bases and J shed 4 bases, with 13 bases lying between them. This CDR3 reads CASSQLGVLGANVLTF. The CDR3 bases are TGTGCCAGCAGCCAGCTAGGCGTTCTCGGGGCCAACGTCCTGACTTTC.

This rearrangement joins TRBV20-1 to TRBJ2-3; D is perhaps TRBD2 (6 bases). Germline CDR1 is DFQATT and CDR2 is SNEGSKA (reference sequence). This CDR3 contains 13 residues. The ends were cut back, 3 bases at V and 0 bases at J, with 7 bases in the middle. The CDR3 DNA sequence: TGCAGTGCTAGCGGACTAAGCACAGATACGCAGTATTTT. Its translation: CSASGLSTDTQYF.

The rearrangement uses TRBV7-2 and TRBJ2-5, with D perhaps TRBD2 (6 bases). The V end lost 4 bases, the J end lost 2 bases, and 11 bases lay between the germline ends. This CDR3 is built from 14 residues. CDR1 and CDR2 (germline): SGHTA, FQGNSA. The CDR3 DNA sequence: TGTGCCAGCAGCTCTCAAGCGGGTCAAGAGACCCAGTACTTC. Translated: CASSSQAGQETQYF.

CDR3 bases: TGTGCCAGCTGCCAGTCGAACACTGAAGCTTTCTTT. This encodes CASCQSNTEAFF. The chain employs TRBV2 and TRBJ1-1; D not certain. Germline lookup yields CDR1 SNHLY and CDR2 FYNNEI. V lost 8 bases, J lost 1 base, and 8 bases lay in between. The CDR3 contains 12 residues.

This clonotype was seen only a few times. The rearrangement uses TRBV7-2 and TRBJ2-7; possible D gene TRBD1, 6 bases. This CDR3 is 12 amino acids long. The V and J ends lost 5 bases and 6 bases respectively, with 11 bases between them. Germline V gives CDR1 SGHTA, CDR2 FQGNSA. Written as DNA, the CDR3 is TGTGCCAGCAGCGCCGAGGGGGTCGAGCAGTACTTC. Translation: CASSAEGVEQYF.

This clonotype occurred a few times. The chain employs TRBV29-1 and TRBJ1-3, with no clear D. Germline V gives CDR1 SQVTM, CDR2 ANQGSEA. Trimming removed 6 bases from V and 0 bases from J, with 9 bases in between. CDR3 length equals 13 residues. CDR3 residues: CSVSGNSGNTIYF. The DNA of the CDR3 is TGCAGCGTGTCCGGAAACTCTGGAAACACCATATATTTT.

This chain uses TRBV18 with TRBJ2-3; TRBD2 matches at 10 bases. The V and J ends lost 5 bases and 1 base, in that order; junction bases with no gene match: 12. Germline loops: CDR1 KGHSH, CDR2 LQKENI. The CDR3 runs 18 residues. In DNA form, the CDR3 reads TGTGCCAGCTCAAAAACTAGCGGGGCCCACAGCGGCACAGATACGCAGTATTTT. Amino acids: CASSKTSGAHSGTDTQYF.

The table lists this clonotype with a few counts. The chain carries TRBV12-3 or TRBV12-4 and TRBJ2-3, with 8 bases that match TRBD1. V was clipped by 5 bases and J by 6 bases; unmatched bases: 7. The CDR3 spans 14 residues. CDR3 sequence reads: CASSLGQGVDTQYF. The CDR3 DNA reads as TGTGCCAGCAGTCTCGGACAGGGAGTCGATACGCAGTATTTT.

The chain recombines TRBV5-1 with TRBJ1-1, with a weak D call TRBD1 (5 bases). CDR1 is SGHRS and CDR2 is YFSETQ in the germline V gene. The CDR3 has 14 amino acids. Trimming stripped 0 bases from V and 6 bases from J, with 12 bases between. The CDR3 coding sequence is TGCGCCAGCAGCTTGGGGGGGTCTGGGGCTGAAGCTTTCTTT. Translated, it gives CASSLGGSGAEAFF.

This clonotype has just a few counts. V usage is TRBV15 and J usage is TRBJ2-3; no clear D. The length of the CDR3 is 12 residues. Germline lookup yields CDR1 LNHNV and CDR2 YYDKDF (reference sequence). V dropped 0 bases and J dropped 4 bases, with 2 bases sitting between them. For the CDR3, the DNA is TGTGCCACCAGCAGAGACGCAGATACGCAGTATTTT. This translates into CATSRDADTQYF.

The table lists this clonotype with a few counts. CDR3 nucleotides: TGTGCCAGCAGTTTCTCAGGAGAGCAGTTCTTC. Translation: CASSFSGEQFF. This chain joins TRBV12-3 or TRBV12-4 and TRBJ2-1, with D hard to call. V was trimmed by 3 bases and J by 10 bases, leaving 7 bases between them. The CDR3 loop spans 11 amino acids.

J is TRBJ1-3 and V is TRBV2; 7 bases align to TRBD1. The junction had 7 bases not matched to a gene; V was cut back by 11 bases and J by 0 bases. CDR1 and CDR2 (germline): SNHLY, FYNNEI. The CDR3 totals 14 residues. The DNA for the CDR3 is TGTGCCGGGGGGACAGATCTCTCTGGAAACACCATATATTTT. It specifies CAGGTDLSGNTIYF.

The chain uses TRBV20-1 and TRBJ1-1, with 8 positions matching TRBD1. CDR3 length: 12 residues. Germline V CDR1 and CDR2: DFQATT, SNEGSKA (reference sequence). V was pared by 8 bases and J by 7 bases, with 9 bases of the junction left unmatched. CDR3 loop: CSRAGGTFEAFF. The DNA of the CDR3 is TGCAGTAGGGCAGGGGGCACCTTTGAAGCTTTCTTT.

This clonotype was recorded a few times. Its ends do not fully match the called genes, so a read error is possible. This chain joins TRBV4-3 and TRBJ1-5; 8 bases agree with TRBD1. The length of the CDR3 is 18 residues. From germline, CDR1 is LGHNA and CDR2 YSLEER. CDR3 sequence (DNA): TGCACCAGCAGCCAAGATCCCCAGGGGGCCGGGAGCAATCAGCCCCAGCATTTT. As protein: CTSSQDPQGAGSNQPQHF.

The chain has TRBV3-1 and TRBJ2-1; 8 bases fit TRBD2. J was trimmed by 8 bases and V by 11 bases; bases with no gene match: 20. This CDR3 contains 16 residues. Germline CDR1 is LGHDT and CDR2 is YNNKEL (reference sequence). The CDR3 DNA is TGTGCCGCAGCCGCCACAGGCGGGGGGTTAACCTATGAGCAGTTCTTC. Translated: CAAAATGGGLTYEQFF.

This clonotype was seen only a few times. The chain is built from TRBV29-1 and TRBJ2-3, with 7 bases that match TRBD2. V dropped 4 bases and J dropped 8; count of bases not matched to a gene: 3. The length of the CDR3 is 11 residues. Germline CDR1 SQVTM, CDR2 ANQGSEA. In DNA form, the CDR3 reads TGCAGCGTTGTCTCGGGGGGTACGCAGTATTTT. The encoded protein is CSVVSGGTQYF.

The chain combines TRBV20-1 with TRBJ2-1; tentatively, D is TRBD1 (5 bases). CDR1 and CDR2 (germline): DFQATT, SNEGSKA (reference sequence). The CDR3 loop spans 14 amino acids. Trimming cost V 4 bases and J 5 bases, with 15 bases left between them. The CDR3 DNA sequence: TGCAGTGCTAATCTGGCGACAGCTAACAATGAGCAGTTCTTC. Protein: CSANLATANNEQFF.

This clonotype was seen only a few times. The gene calls are TRBV28 and TRBJ2-5; 8 nucleotides match TRBD2. Germline assignment: CDR1 MDHEN and CDR2 SYDVKM. The junction had 10 bases not matched to a gene; V was cut back by 6 bases and J by 4 bases. The length of the CDR3 is 15 residues. The CDR3 sequence: CASSPGLVVGETQYF. CDR3 sequence (DNA): TGTGCCAGCAGCCCGGGACTAGTCGTCGGAGAGACCCAGTACTTC.

This clonotype turned up a few times. The chain uses TRBV12-3 or TRBV12-4 and TRBJ2-5; D not certain. V gave up 2 bases and J gave up 1 base, with 8 bases separating them. This CDR3 spans 14 amino acids. The CDR3: CASSLINFQETQYF. In DNA, the CDR3 is TGTGCCAGCAGTTTAATCAATTTCCAAGAGACCCAGTACTTC.

This clonotype showed up just a few times. This rearrangement joins TRBV12-3 or TRBV12-4 to TRBJ2-7, with 10 positions matching TRBD1. J was trimmed by 3 bases and V by 5 bases; bases with no gene match: 7. This CDR3 has 15 residues. The CDR3 sequence is CASSLQTGGVYEQYF. The CDR3 DNA sequence: TGTGCCAGCAGTCTACAGACAGGGGGCGTCTACGAGCAGTACTTC.

The genes are TRBV19 and TRBJ2-7, with 7 bases matching TRBD1. J gave up 2 bases and V 6 bases, and 7 bases lay outside the gene matches. This CDR3 comprises 14 residues. Germline CDR1 LNHDA, CDR2 SQIVND (reference sequence). For the CDR3, the DNA is TGTGCCAGTAGCCCGGGACAGCTCCCCTACGAGCAGTACTTC. Protein: CASSPGQLPYEQYF.

The chain employs TRBV3-1 and TRBJ2-7; D might be TRBD1 or TRBD2, each matching 6 bases. Germline V gene sequence: CDR1 LGHDT, CDR2 YNNKEL (reference sequence). The CDR3 covers 14 residues. V was pared by 4 bases and J by 3 bases, with 13 bases between. The CDR3 region is CASSPGVGSYEQYF. DNA for the CDR3: TGTGCCAGCAGCCCAGGGGTCGGGAGCTACGAGCAGTACTTC.

This clonotype was counted only a few times. V usage is TRBV28 and J usage is TRBJ2-1; 11 bases map to TRBD1. This CDR3 comprises 16 residues. The V segment lost 7 bases and the J segment 6 bases; nucleotides outside the gene matches: 11. Germline V CDR1 and CDR2: MDHEN, SYDVKM. The CDR3 region has the DNA TGTGCCAGCATTGAAGCGGGGGACAGGGGGTTCAATGAGCAGTTCTTC. This encodes CASIEAGDRGFNEQFF.